This T cell receptor (beta chain) was profiled in a study of cytomegalovirus exposure and HLA in healthy donors (dated by TCRdb to about 2017). Study-level background: An earlier analysis of several hundred of the donors reported about 290 Gb of sequence data and 120 million or so unique TCR beta sequences from around 200 million T cells. An earlier analysis of a few hundred of the donors applied high-throughput TCR beta sequencing to assess whether each TCR beta V gene segment acted as functional or pseudogenic. To predict cytomegalovirus infection status, the study combined high-throughput TCR immunosequencing, statistical association of individual TCRs with disease status, and machine learning. Typing coverage varied by locus: about 620-640 donors for A, B, C, DRB1 and DQB1; approximately 500 for DQA1; some 610 for DPA1; more than 450 for DPB1. Both class I and class II loci were covered by HLA typing, at four-digit resolution. A later genetic analysis took genome-wide SNP genotypes for about three fifths of the roughly 700 donors and used that subset as a discovery cohort. Four to six DR-DQ haplotypes were handled as single units for association and clustering, since linkage in the cohort was strong. An early release that covered more than 550 HLA-typed donors contained approximately 300 gigabases of sequencing data and 70 million to 100 million unique TCR sequences. Besides the first cohort of roughly 660 subjects, a separate validation cohort made up of 120 different subjects was used. The study was designed to test whether signatures of past pathogen exposure could be identified by cataloging public T cell receptors. Among the roughly 380 genotyped donors, about 85% belonged to the genetic ancestry cluster associated with self-reported Caucasian donors. On average, roughly 240,000 unique TCR beta nucleotide sequences were sequenced per donor among 300 to 500 genotyped donors of the cohort, with 15% to 20% of those sequences being non-productive. Alongside the repertoire data, information on donor age, sex, ethnicity and CMV serostatus was compiled. Rather than using new phenotypic data, the later analysis identified candidate immune exposures from TCR beta sequences and from how often those sequences occurred across donors. All discovery cohort repertoires had been generated on a single sequencing platform. A later analysis re-examined previously published TCR beta repertoires from roughly 650 donors and added high-resolution HLA genotyping to investigate patterns of TCR occurrence. The T cell repertoires of under 750 subjects were profiled by immunosequencing and related to cytomegalovirus serostatus.

The CDR1 and CDR2 encoded by the germline V gene are SGHNT and YENEEA. The CDR3 contains 14 residues, cysteine and phenylalanine counted. The kept DNA is CDR3 alone, 42 bases in frame from the first base. V is cut back by 2 bases and J by 4 bases, with 4 bases in the junction unmatched. The cohort was made up of 666 healthy bone marrow donors. At the time of sampling, every cohort member was nominally healthy, though immune exposures that went unrecorded were likely present. The donor tested CMV seronegative and was one of the 352 seronegative cohort members. Every donor gave a peripheral blood sample, and the peripheral blood mononuclear cells from that sample were used for TCR beta sequencing. Genomic DNA extraction from the blood cell samples was performed with the Qiagen DNeasy Blood Extraction Kit. Details on this clone: Its specific antigen is unknown.

Study-wide conclusions, independent of this receptor: Immune exposure information for the cohort was limited to CMV serostatus. A later analysis reported that several top co-occurrence clusters appeared linked to parvovirus B19, influenza, CMV and Epstein-Barr virus. At a false discovery rate of 0.05, a later analysis linked under 20,000 TCR beta sequences to specific HLA alleles. The classifier was reported to diagnose cytomegalovirus status with high specificity and sensitivity in both the original cohort and the validation cohort. Only TCR beta chains were sequenced in this cohort, and the absence of alpha or paired-chain data limited detectable features. Because HLA typing was missing for some donors at each locus, association tests included only the typed subset. Correlated functional status among segregating V segments might be attributable to linkage disequilibrium, but an unknown experimental factor could not be ruled out. Roughly uniform sequencing depth across donors was assumed in presence/absence analyses, although this assumption may not hold. The sequencing pipeline was judged likely to have produced a cluster of highly shared sequence variants as a technical artifact. According to a later analysis, most CMV-associated TCR beta chains appeared to be HLA-restricted, and the HLA associations seemed to be driven largely by CMV exposure. In an earlier analysis of more than 500 of the donors, most TCR beta V segments appeared in productive rearrangements about 87% or about 30% of the time, broadly matching IMGT annotations. The authors suggested that the approach could potentially be extended to other disease states and immunological phenotypes. In a later analysis, HLA-associated TCR beta chains showed more clonal expansion and lower generation probabilities than non-associated chains that were equally common. In a later genetic analysis, a missense DCLRE1C variant was associated with V-gene and J-gene trimming of TCR beta chains, and the association was replicated in an independent cohort. Some IMGT-functional V segments, including TRBV6-2 and TRBV6-3, could not be distinguished by the 87-base-pair reads and were therefore excluded. In vitro tests confirmed that three of the cytomegalovirus-associated TCR beta chains recognize cytomegalovirus antigens. Across donors, most TCR sequences were observed very rarely, whereas some public TCRs were present in many individuals. In a later analysis, TCR association rates were found to vary across HLA loci, with the most associated TCRs seen for DRB1 alleles and the fewest for HLA-C alleles. The study listed 164 TCR beta chains as associated with cytomegalovirus. According to a later genetic analysis, donors in an Asian-associated ancestry cluster had fewer N-insertions in productive TCRs than the approximately 630-donor mean. A further reported finding was that TCR beta sequences accurately predicted the HLA-A and HLA-B alleles for most subjects in the first cohort. Assigning TCR associations to individual alleles was difficult when HLA alleles, especially DR and DQ, strongly co-occurred. The earlier analysis of about 600 of the donors excluded approximately 15 rarely observed V segments, including chromosome 9 orphons, because counts were too low.

Library preparation used the immunoSEQ multiplex PCR assay. The multiplex PCR relied on a mix of 60 forward primers for TCR Vbeta segments and 13 reverse primers for TCR Jbeta segments. The CDR3 region of rearranged TCR beta genes was amplified from genomic DNA by a multiplex PCR assay. The Illumina HiSeq System was used to sequence the amplified TCR beta libraries as 87-base-pair reads. As for the original processing: A later analysis counted approximately 76 million unique TCR beta chains across the 650 to 700 repertoires, and some 11 million of these chains were shared by at least two donors. Raw reads were error-corrected and collapsed into unique sequences by a nearest-neighbor algorithm in which closely related sequences were merged to remove PCR and sequencing errors. To assign V, D and J gene segments, CDR3 sequences were aligned to IMGT reference sequences. For a sequence to be retained, a match of at least six nucleotides to both a V gene segment and a J gene segment was required. Rearrangements were classified as productive when the CDR3 lacked stop codons and remained in frame with V and J, and all other rearrangements were classified as non-productive. CDR3 was defined according to IMGT convention as the region running from the second conserved V-encoded cysteine to the conserved J-encoded phenylalanine. The earlier analysis of fewer than 700 of the donors excluded sequences that lacked an unambiguous match to a single V gene segment. In an earlier analysis of 587 of the donors, V segments were called functional above 56.7% productive rearrangements and were called segregating when the between-donor standard deviation exceeded 5%. A statistical classification framework was built for diagnosing cytomegalovirus status from the catalog of TCR beta chain sequences. V and J gene assignment, in a later analysis, came from comparing TCR nucleotide sequences with IMGT/GENE-DB human TR gene sequences. Using the TCRdist pipeline, a later analysis assigned CDR3 sequences along with most-parsimonious VDJ recombination scenarios. In a later analysis, each TCR beta chain was defined by its CDR3 amino acid sequence together with its V-gene family, and reads without a unique V-gene family were excluded. A later analysis removed 550 to 700 highly shared, low-generation-probability nucleotide sequences to deal with suspected cross-contamination and a sequencing artifact. In a later analysis, a clonal expansion index was calculated for each public chain from normalized within-repertoire ranks of inferred template counts. In a later analysis, generation probabilities were computed using a VDJ recombination model fitted to out-of-frame rearrangements, and the results were checked against IGoR. Hypergeometric tests were used in a later analysis to score TCR-TCR, TCR-HLA and TCR-CMV co-occurrence, with a repertoire-size bias correction applied to the TCR pairs. In a later analysis, false discovery rates were estimated by permuting HLA or CMV assignments 20 times. In a later analysis, co-occurring TCRs were grouped using DBSCAN, and TCRdist sequence similarity was added for clustering within HLA-allele-positive subsets. For co-occurrence clustering, repertoires with fewer than 30,000 or more than 120,000 public chains were excluded, along with a handful of repertoires with anomalous nucleotide sharing. What TCRdb holds here is the immuneACCESS table cut down to in-frame rearrangements. Part of the clones is not present; checked against another copy, under half of the missing clones reflect an unresolved V gene, and the others are unexplained. V and J calls and clone size are copied from that table; D and trimming were computed from the DNA. This sample's table has entries for 130,000 or so clones. About 1.6% of the sample goes to the ten largest clones.

This clonotype originated in a woman in her forties in good health and CMV-seronegative. The specimen was PBMCs. Recombination linked TRBV11-3 to TRBJ1-1; TRBD1 lines up with 7 middle nucleotides. The nucleotide sequence is given as TGTGCCAGCAGCTTAAGGGGGCCCGGCACTGAAGCTTTCTTT. This sequence encodes CASSLRGPGTEAFF. When the CDR3 is completed using the reference TRBV11-3 and TRBJ1-1 genes on either side, the full variable domain is EAGVVQSPRYKIIEKKQPVAFWCNPISGHNTLYWYLQNLGQGPELLIRYENEEAVDDSQLPKDRFSAERLKGVDSTLKIQPAELGDSAVYLCASSLRGPGTEAFFGQGTRLTVV.